The next 13 T cell receptor beta chains were all read from a single sample in a study of radiotherapy plus CTLA-4 blockade in lung cancer. Data came from immunoSEQ multiplex PCR; TCRdb stores just in-frame clones and leaves some out. The profile shows around 40,000 clones, roughly 75% of them singletons. The sample was peripheral blood, taken from a patient treated with radiotherapy plus ipilimumab. Receptors were obtained from a human donor with non-small cell lung cancer who had stable disease on radiotherapy plus ipilimumab.

Written as DNA, the CDR3 is TGCGCCAGCAGTGAGGTACCAGGGTCCGGGTATGCTGAAGCTTTCTTT. Encoded protein: CASSEVPGSGYAEAFF. This chain connects TRBV10-1 to TRBJ1-1; possibly TRBD1 for D (5 bases). CDR3 length equals 16 residues. Germline assignment: CDR1 WNHNN and CDR2 SYGVQD (reference sequence). Between the trimmed V and J ends, which lost 2 bases and 6 bases, there was a span of 19 bases.

J is TRBJ1-1 and V is TRBV4-3; perhaps TRBD1 as D (6 bases). V lost 3 bases and J lost 3, with 11 bases in between. Germline lookup yields CDR1 LGHNA and CDR2 YSLEER. CDR3 length: 14 residues. The CDR3 loop reads CASSHSGHYTEAFF. The DNA of the CDR3 is TGCGCCAGCAGCCACTCGGGACACTACACTGAAGCTTTCTTT.

The V call is TRBV29-1, the J call TRBJ1-4; D is possibly TRBD1 (6 bases). The CDR3 has 12 amino acids. The germline CDR1 and CDR2 sequences are SQVTM and ANQGSEA. Trimming removed 4 bases from V and 8 bases from J, with 11 bases in between. The CDR3, as DNA: TGCAGCGTTGGTCGAAGGGGGGAAAAACTGTTTTTT. Protein product: CSVGRRGEKLFF.

The rearrangement joins TRBV19 to TRBJ2-1; no clear D gene. CDR1 is LNHDA and CDR2 is SQIVND in the germline V gene (reference sequence). This CDR3 has 12 amino acids. V was shortened by 5 bases and J by 4 bases, with 6 bases between the two germline ends. The CDR3 DNA is TGTGCCAGTAGTTCCAGGTACAATGAGCAGTTCTTC. Its protein is CASSSRYNEQFF.

The chain has TRBV2 and TRBJ1-5; D unclear. The CDR3 extends over 16 amino acids. Trimming pared 7 bases from V and 1 base from J, leaving 17 bases between. Germline V gene data show CDR1 as SNHLY and CDR2 as FYNNEI. This chain's CDR3 is CASTLVGGGSNQPQHF. The CDR3 nucleotides read TGTGCCAGCACCCTCGTGGGCGGAGGGAGCAATCAGCCCCAGCATTTT.

The chain combines TRBV25-1 with TRBJ2-3; D is unclear. V gave up 5 bases and J gave up 4 bases, with 10 bases separating them. The germline gives CDR1 MGHDK, CDR2 SYGVNS. This CDR3 comprises 13 residues. This CDR3 is CASSYASADTQYF. The CDR3 region has the DNA TGTGCCAGCAGTTACGCTTCGGCAGATACGCAGTATTTT.

The V call is TRBV10-3, the J call TRBJ1-5, with D perhaps TRBD1 (5 bases). Trimming removed 2 bases at V and 7 bases at J, with 9 bases between. The CDR3 loop spans 13 amino acids. Germline V gene data show CDR1 as ENHRY and CDR2 as SYGVKD. CDR3 region: CAISEGAYQPQHF. In DNA, the CDR3 is TGTGCCATCAGTGAGGGGGCCTACCAGCCCCAGCATTTT.

V is TRBV10-3 and J is TRBJ2-2; 11 bases are a match to TRBD2. CDR3 length: 16 amino acids. Germline V gives CDR1 ENHRY, CDR2 SYGVKD. With 6 bases clipped from V and 1 base from J, the junction kept 4 bases outside the gene matches. CDR3 sequence (DNA): TGTGCCATCAGCCCGCTAGCGGGGGGGAACACCGGGGAGCTGTTTTTT. Encoded protein: CAISPLAGGNTGELFF.

The CDR3 DNA follows: TGTGCCAGCACAATGGTCGCGGACAGCTCCTACGAGCAGTACTTC. Protein product: CASTMVADSSYEQYF. This chain joins TRBV6-5 and TRBJ2-7; D is possibly TRBD1 (6 bases). The germline CDR1 and CDR2 sequences are MNHEY and SVGAGI. The CDR3 runs to 15 residues. The V gene lost 7 bases and the J gene lost 0 bases, with 16 bases spanning the gap.

The chain carries TRBV5-6 and TRBJ1-6; D is unclear. Per germline, CDR1 SGHDT and CDR2 YYEEEE. Trimming took 0 bases from V and 8 from J, leaving 9 bases between them. The CDR3 is 14 amino acids. The CDR3 DNA reads as TGTGCCAGCAGCTTGGTCCGGTTTGATTCACCCCTCCACTTT. Residues: CASSLVRFDSPLHF.

V is TRBV13 and J is TRBJ1-5, with 7 bases matching TRBD1. This CDR3 is built from 16 residues. Germline assignment: CDR1 PRHDT and CDR2 FYEKMQ (reference sequence). V lost 5 bases, J lost 4 bases, and 11 bases stayed unmatched. Here the CDR3 reads CASSQGGPHGNQPQHF. CDR3 nucleotide sequence: TGTGCCAGCAGCCAGGGGGGACCTCACGGGAATCAGCCCCAGCATTTT.

This clone has just a few counts. V and J are TRBV19 and TRBJ2-7, with D maybe TRBD1 (6 bases). The germline gives CDR1 LNHDA, CDR2 SQIVND (reference sequence). This CDR3 spans 13 amino acids. Trimming shortened V by 6 bases and J by 1 base, and 10 bases separated the two germline ends. The CDR3 region is CASSMTGSYEQYF. DNA for the CDR3: TGTGCCAGTAGCATGACAGGTTCCTACGAGCAGTACTTC.

CDR3 DNA sequence: TGTGCCAGCAGCCAAGACCCGGACAGGGTAAACACCGGGGAGCTGTTTTTT. Protein product: CASSQDPDRVNTGELFF. The chain joins TRBV14 to TRBJ2-2; TRBD1 matches 8 bases. Unmatched junction bases numbered 5, after V lost 0 bases and J lost 2 bases. Germline V gene data show CDR1 as SGHDN and CDR2 as FVKESK. The CDR3 covers 17 residues. The full variable domain, in which reference TRBV14 and TRBJ2-2 provide the parts outside the CDR3, is EAGVTQFPSHSVIEKGQTVTLRCDPISGHDNLYWYRRVMGKEIKFLLHFVKESKQDESGMPNNRFLAERTGGTYSTLKVQPAELEDSGVYFCASSQDPDRVNTGELFFGEGSRLTVL.